Following are 29 T cell receptor beta chains from one sample sequenced in a study of blood T cell repertoires in COVID-19 (dated by TCRdb to 2018 to 2020). Libraries were built with the immunoSEQ multiplex PCR assay. TCRdb limited this immuneACCESS table to in-frame rearrangements with V and J called. A share of clones is missing; checked studies link under half to unresolved V genes, and the rest is unexplained. The sample table lists a few hundred thousand clones, roughly 88% of them with a count of one. The ten top clones hold about 12% of the sample. Material: peripheral blood. These receptors originate from an elderly man with acute or convalescent COVID-19.

This clone was seen a single time. Other DNA sequences from this sample encode an identical CDR3 as well. The chain is built from TRBV19 and TRBJ2-3; possible D gene TRBD1, 6 bases. V lost 6 bases, J lost 1 base, and 8 bases lay in between. Germline-derived CDR1 and CDR2 are LNHDA and SQIVND (reference sequence). The length of the CDR3 is 13 residues. This chain's CDR3 is CASSPGGTDTQYF. CDR3 bases: TGTGCCAGTAGCCCAGGGGGCACAGATACGCAGTATTTT.

The rearrangement uses TRBV28 and TRBJ2-7, with 10 nucleotides matching TRBD1. V gave up 5 bases and J gave up 4 bases; unmatched junction bases: 8. The CDR3 totals 15 residues. Germline lookup yields CDR1 MDHEN and CDR2 SYDVKM. The CDR3 DNA reads as TGTGCCAGCAGTCAGGGACAGGGGCCGTCTTACGAGCAGTACTTC. Translation gives CASSQGQGPSYEQYF.

This chain uses TRBV7-3 with TRBJ2-7; D possibly corresponds to TRBD2 (5 bases). Germline CDR1 SGHTA, CDR2 FQGTGA. V was cut by 2 bases and J by 2 bases, with 10 bases left in between. The CDR3 runs 14 residues. As DNA, the CDR3 is TGTGCCAGCAGCTTAGGGCCGGAGGCCTACGAGCAGTACTTC. This encodes CASSLGPEAYEQYF.

V usage is TRBV6-2 or TRBV6-3 and J usage is TRBJ2-1; D might be TRBD2 (7 bases). CDR1 and CDR2 (germline): MNHEY, SVGEGT. The CDR3 spans 14 residues. The V end was cut by 7 bases, the J end by 9 bases, with 19 bases between. For the CDR3, the DNA is TGTGCCAGCACCCCTGGGGGGGCGCCAGGTGAGCAGTTCTTC. Protein: CASTPGGAPGEQFF.

A single count supports this clone. This same CDR3 is encoded by further DNA sequences in the sample. The gene calls are TRBV11-2 and TRBJ2-4; D remains unclear. This CDR3 has 14 amino acids. Trimming removed 4 bases at V and 0 bases at J, with 7 bases between. Germline V gene lookup returns CDR1 SGHAT and CDR2 FQNNGV. The CDR3 bases are TGTGCCAGCAGCTCTCGTTTAGCCAAAAACATTCAGTACTTC. Translating gives CASSSRLAKNIQYF.

This chain connects TRBV27 to TRBJ2-7; 11 bases map to TRBD2. CDR1 and CDR2 from the germline V gene are MNHEY and SMNVEV (reference sequence). The ends lost 5 bases at V and 2 bases at J; junction bases unmatched: 2. There are 14 residues in the CDR3. CDR3 bases: TGTGCCAGCAGTAGGACTAGCGGGCCCTACGAGCAGTACTTC. It is translated as CASSRTSGPYEQYF.

The chain is built from TRBV24-1 and TRBJ1-5, with TRBD1 identical over 7 bases. V lost 9 bases to trimming and J lost 6 bases; unmatched junction nucleotides: 7. Germline CDR1 is KGHDR and CDR2 is SFDVKD. The CDR3 sequence is 13 residues long. CDR3 in amino acids: CATQDRESQPQHF. The CDR3 DNA follows: TGTGCCACCCAAGACAGGGAGAGTCAGCCCCAGCATTTT.

This chain uses TRBV4-2 with TRBJ2-3; D gene unclear. The CDR3 is made up of 14 amino acids. The V and J ends lost 0 bases and 4 bases respectively, with 8 bases between them. CDR1 and CDR2 (germline): LGHNA, YNFKEQ. CDR3 nucleotides: TGTGCCAGCAGCCAAGATATAGCCTCAGATACGCAGTATTTT. Translation gives CASSQDIASDTQYF.

This clone came up once. This chain joins TRBV21-1 and TRBJ1-1. TRBV21-1 is annotated as a pseudogene. The CDR3 spans 14 residues. Here the CDR3 reads CASSKGGGNTEAFF. The CDR3 DNA sequence: TGTGCCAGCAGCAAAGGGGGGGGGAACACTGAAGCTTTCTTT.

V and J are TRBV29-1 and TRBJ1-1; D is unclear. In germline, CDR1 is SQVTM, CDR2 ANQGSEA. CDR3 length equals 11 residues. V shed 4 bases and J shed 8 bases, with 11 bases lying between them. Here the CDR3 DNA reads TGCAGCGTTGGCCCCGGGATGGAAGCTTTCTTT. This translates into CSVGPGMEAFF. Based on the CDR3 plus reference TRBV29-1 and TRBJ1-1, the full variable domain is SAVISQKPSRDICQRGTSLTIQCQVDSQVTMMFWYRQQPGQSLTLIATANQGSEATYESGFVIDKFPISRPNLTFSTLTVSNMSPEDSSIYLCSVGPGMEAFFGQGTRLTVV.

The rearrangement uses TRBV24-1 and TRBJ2-5; TRBD2 aligns across 9 bases. In germline, CDR1 is KGHDR, CDR2 SFDVKD. V was clipped by 9 bases and J by 5 bases; unmatched bases: 6. The CDR3 has 13 amino acids. The CDR3 is CATALAGRETQYF. Here the CDR3 DNA reads TGTGCCACCGCTCTAGCGGGAAGGGAGACCCAGTACTTC.

A single count supports this clone. The rearrangement links TRBV28 to TRBJ1-1; 7 nucleotides match TRBD1. This CDR3 comprises 14 residues. V trimming: 7 bases; J trimming: 1 base; junction bases outside the gene matches: 6. Germline CDR1 MDHEN, CDR2 SYDVKM. Here the CDR3 reads CASKPGTANTEAFF. DNA of the CDR3: TGTGCCAGCAAACCCGGGACAGCGAACACTGAAGCTTTCTTT.

The chain couples TRBV5-1 to TRBJ1-1, with a tentative D call TRBD1 (6 bases). Trimming took 2 bases from V and 1 from J, leaving 12 bases between them. The germline V gene encodes CDR1 SGHRS and CDR2 YFSETQ. The CDR3 runs 15 residues. CDR3 loop: CASSLPGHRNTEAFF. CDR3 nucleotides: TGCGCCAGCAGCTTACCGGGACATAGGAACACTGAAGCTTTCTTT.

This chain connects TRBV6-5 to TRBJ2-1; a possible D gene is TRBD1 (7 bases). In germline, CDR1 is MNHEY, CDR2 SVGAGI. V was pared by 0 bases and J by 5 bases, with 14 bases between. The CDR3 loop spans 16 amino acids. For the CDR3, the DNA is TGTGCCAGCAGTTACTCAGGGGGGACAGCAAACAATGAGCAGTTCTTC. The encoded protein is CASSYSGGTANNEQFF.

V gene TRBV28 combines with J gene TRBJ1-1, with a weak D call TRBD1 (6 bases). Trimming removed 10 bases at V and 4 bases at J, with 19 bases between. The germline CDR1 and CDR2 sequences are MDHEN and SYDVKM. This CDR3 has 14 amino acids. CDR3 sequence reads: CATLGTTRVTEAFF. In DNA, the CDR3 is TGTGCCACCCTCGGGACAACCAGGGTCACTGAAGCTTTCTTT.

The V and J genes are TRBV11-2 and TRBJ1-2; D gene unclear. Germline V lookup: CDR1 SGHAT, CDR2 FQNNGV. V lost 3 bases to trimming and J lost 7 bases, with 12 bases between them. CDR3 size: 13 residues. Here the CDR3 DNA reads TGTGCCAGCAGCTTCATGATGCCGGGTGGCTACACCTTC. Translating gives CASSFMMPGGYTF.

The chain combines TRBV5-1 with TRBJ2-2; 7 bases are a match to TRBD2. The CDR3 runs 14 residues. The V and J ends lost 0 bases and 11 bases, in that order; junction bases with no gene match: 7. Germline V gene data show CDR1 as SGHRS and CDR2 as YFSETQ. The DNA for the CDR3 is TGCGCCAGCAGCTTGGCTCAGGGAGGGTTTGAGCTGTTTTTT. Translated, it gives CASSLAQGGFELFF.

The CDR3 sequence: CASTPTGVSPLHF. In DNA, the CDR3 is TGTGCCAGTACCCCTACAGGGGTTTCACCCCTCCACTTT. The chain uses TRBV19 and TRBJ1-6; 7 bases are shared with TRBD1. V shed 7 bases, J shed 9 bases, and the junction held 6 bases outside the gene matches. The length of the CDR3 is 13 residues. CDR1 and CDR2 from the germline V gene are LNHDA and SQIVND (reference sequence).

V and J are TRBV19 and TRBJ1-6, with a tentative D call TRBD1 (5 bases). V was clipped by 5 bases and J by 7 bases, with 15 bases between them. The length of the CDR3 is 15 residues. Germline V gene lookup returns CDR1 LNHDA and CDR2 SQIVND (reference sequence). The CDR3, as DNA: TGTGCCAGTAGTGCCGACCCGCGGGGGAATTCACCCCTCCACTTT. Amino acids: CASSADPRGNSPLHF.

The gene calls are TRBV5-1 and TRBJ2-1; tentatively, D is TRBD2 (6 bases). Germline assignment: CDR1 SGHRS and CDR2 YFSETQ. The V end was cut by 2 bases, the J end by 14 bases, with 11 bases between. CDR3 length: 11 amino acids. CDR3 amino acids: CASSFETSKFF. CDR3 bases: TGCGCCAGCAGCTTTGAAACTAGCAAGTTCTTC. The entire variable domain, with the rest obtained from reference TRBV5-1 and TRBJ2-1, is as follows: KAGVTQTPRYLIKTRGQQVTLSCSPISGHRSVSWYQQTPGQGLQFLFEYFSETQRNKGNFPGRFSGRQFSNSRSEMNVSTLELGDSALYLCASSFETSKFFGPGTRLTVL.

The chain employs TRBV5-5 and TRBJ2-7; no firm D call. In germline, CDR1 is SGHKS, CDR2 YYEKEE (reference sequence). Trimming cost V 2 bases and J 0 bases, with 15 bases left between them. The CDR3 spans 16 residues. The CDR3 spells CASSLIWAQISYEQYF. The CDR3 DNA reads as TGTGCCAGCAGCTTAATCTGGGCCCAAATCTCCTACGAGCAGTACTTC.

This rearrangement joins TRBV19 to TRBJ1-3, with D tentatively TRBD1 (5 bases). The V end was cut by 5 bases, the J end by 0 bases, with 5 bases between. Germline V gives CDR1 LNHDA, CDR2 SQIVND (reference sequence). There are 13 residues in the CDR3. CDR3 bases: TGTGCCAGTAGTCAGGGCTCTGGAAACACCATATATTTT. It encodes CASSQGSGNTIYF.

CDR3 nucleotide sequence: TGTGCCAGCAGTTACTACCACAGGGGCGGGGAGCTGTTTTTT. Protein: CASSYYHRGGELFF. The chain combines TRBV6-2 or TRBV6-3 with TRBJ2-2, with 7 positions matching TRBD1. In germline, CDR1 is MNHEY, CDR2 SVGEGT. This CDR3 region has 14 residues. Unmatched junction bases numbered 3, after V lost 1 base and J lost 7 bases.

This rearrangement joins TRBV7-2 to TRBJ2-3, with 8 bases identical to TRBD2. This CDR3 is built from 14 residues. The trim removed 5 bases at V and 4 bases at J, leaving 5 bases unmatched. CDR1 is SGHTA and CDR2 is FQGNSA in the germline V gene. In DNA, the CDR3 is TGTGCCAGCAGCCCCCGGACTAGCCCAGATACGCAGTATTTT. It translates to CASSPRTSPDTQYF.

The chain links TRBV3-1 (or the pseudogene TRBV3-2) to TRBJ1-1; 10 nucleotides line up with TRBD1. The CDR3 loop spans 15 amino acids. V dropped 4 bases and J dropped 4; count of bases not matched to a gene: 6. Looked up from germline, CDR1 is LGHDT and CDR2 is YNNKEL (reference sequence). The CDR3 bases are TGTGCCAGCAGCCTGGGACAGGGGTGGCCCACTGAAGCTTTCTTT. Translation gives CASSLGQGWPTEAFF.

The CDR3 protein is CASSLPPVRGNEQFF. The CDR3 DNA reads TGTGCCAGCAGTTTACCCCCCGTGCGTGGCAATGAGCAGTTCTTC. V is TRBV27 and J is TRBJ2-1; D is unresolved. Germline values: CDR1 MNHEY, CDR2 SMNVEV (reference sequence). This CDR3 region has 15 residues. The V end was cut by 2 bases, the J end by 6 bases, with 14 bases between.

The chain carries TRBV20-1 and TRBJ2-7; no clear D. Germline CDR1 and CDR2: DFQATT and SNEGSKA (reference sequence). The length of the CDR3 is 11 residues. V was clipped by 6 bases and J by 2 bases, with 8 bases between them. The CDR3 nucleotides read TGCAGTGCGTCCGCTACCTACGAGCAGTACTTC. Protein sequence: CSASATYEQYF.

The chain is built from TRBV9 and TRBJ2-1; TRBD2 aligns across 12 bases. Germline CDR1 is SGDLS and CDR2 is YYNGEE. V gave up 0 bases and J gave up 6 bases; unmatched junction bases: 1. The CDR3 totals 15 residues. CDR3 sequence: CASSVGTSGVNEQFF. The CDR3 nucleotides are TGTGCCAGCAGCGTAGGGACTAGCGGGGTCAATGAGCAGTTCTTC.

The V gene is TRBV11-2, the J gene TRBJ2-7; D ambiguous. Germline V gives CDR1 SGHAT, CDR2 FQNNGV. The CDR3 has 13 residues. Between the trimmed V and J ends, which lost 2 bases and 3 bases, there was a span of 8 bases. CDR3 DNA sequence: TGTGCCAGCAGCTTATGGGCCAGCTACGAGCAGTACTTC. Residues: CASSLWASYEQYF.